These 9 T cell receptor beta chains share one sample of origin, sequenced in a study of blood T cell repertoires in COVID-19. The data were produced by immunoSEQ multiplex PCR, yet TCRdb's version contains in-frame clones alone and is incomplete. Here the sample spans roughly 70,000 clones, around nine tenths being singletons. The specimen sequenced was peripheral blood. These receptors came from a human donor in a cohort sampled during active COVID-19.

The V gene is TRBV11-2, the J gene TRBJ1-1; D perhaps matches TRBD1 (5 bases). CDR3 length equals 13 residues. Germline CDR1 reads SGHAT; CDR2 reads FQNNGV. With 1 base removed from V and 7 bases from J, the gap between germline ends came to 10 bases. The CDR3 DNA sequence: TGTGCCAGCAGCTTAGTGACGGGGGGTGAAGCTTTCTTT. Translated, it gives CASSLVTGGEAFF.

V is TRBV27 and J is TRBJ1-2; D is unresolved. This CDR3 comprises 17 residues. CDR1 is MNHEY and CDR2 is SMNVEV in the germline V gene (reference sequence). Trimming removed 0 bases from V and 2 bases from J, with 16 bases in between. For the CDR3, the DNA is TGTGCCAGCAGTTTATCCGGGTCGAACACCGGAAACTATGGCTACACCTTC. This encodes CASSLSGSNTGNYGYTF.

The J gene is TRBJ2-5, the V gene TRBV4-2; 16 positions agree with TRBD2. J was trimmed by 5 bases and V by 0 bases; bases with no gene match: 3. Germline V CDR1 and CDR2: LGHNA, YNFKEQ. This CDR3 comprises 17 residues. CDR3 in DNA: TGTGCCAGCAGCCAAGAAGGGACTAGCGGGGGGGCGGAGACCCAGTACTTC. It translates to CASSQEGTSGGAETQYF.

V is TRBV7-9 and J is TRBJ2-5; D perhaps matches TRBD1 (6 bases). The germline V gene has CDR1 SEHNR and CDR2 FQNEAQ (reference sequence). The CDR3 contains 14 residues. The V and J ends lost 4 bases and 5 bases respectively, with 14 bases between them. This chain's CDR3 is CASSSGVLGETQYF. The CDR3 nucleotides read TGTGCCAGCAGCTCAGGGGTTCTGGGGGAGACCCAGTACTTC.

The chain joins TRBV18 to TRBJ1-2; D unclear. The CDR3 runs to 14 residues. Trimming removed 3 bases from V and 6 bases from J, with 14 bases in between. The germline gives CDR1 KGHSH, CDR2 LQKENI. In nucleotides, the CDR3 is TGTGCCAGCTCACCCCGGACCGGGAGGCATGGCTACACCTTC. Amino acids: CASSPRTGRHGYTF.

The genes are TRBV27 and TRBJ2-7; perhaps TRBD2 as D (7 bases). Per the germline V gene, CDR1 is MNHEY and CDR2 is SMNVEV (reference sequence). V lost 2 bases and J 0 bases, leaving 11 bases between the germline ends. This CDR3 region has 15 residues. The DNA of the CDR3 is TGTGCCAGCAGTTTAGTGGGGGGGGCCTCCTACGAGCAGTACTTC. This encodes CASSLVGGASYEQYF.

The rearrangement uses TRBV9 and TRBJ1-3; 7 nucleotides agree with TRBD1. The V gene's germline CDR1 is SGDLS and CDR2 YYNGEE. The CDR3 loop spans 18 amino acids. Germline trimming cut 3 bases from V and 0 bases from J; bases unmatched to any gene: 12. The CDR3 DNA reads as TGTGCCAGCAGCGCCCGAGGGGACAGAACGGACTCTGGAAACACCATATATTTT. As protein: CASSARGDRTDSGNTIYF.

The CDR3 DNA follows: TGCGCCAGCGGGGGGGGTCAAGTCGGCGAGACCCAGTACTTC. This translates into CASGGGQVGETQYF. The chain combines TRBV4-1 with TRBJ2-5; 7 nucleotides match TRBD2. Trimming at V came to 8 bases and at J to 5 bases, leaving 11 bases not matched to a gene. Germline CDR1 and CDR2: MGHRA and YSYEKL. The CDR3 runs to 14 residues.

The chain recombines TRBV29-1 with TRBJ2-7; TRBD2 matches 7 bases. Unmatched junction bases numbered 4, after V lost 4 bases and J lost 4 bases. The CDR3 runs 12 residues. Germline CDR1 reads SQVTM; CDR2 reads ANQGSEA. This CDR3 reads CSVVREGYEQYF. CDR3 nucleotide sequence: TGCAGCGTTGTCAGGGAGGGATACGAGCAGTACTTC.